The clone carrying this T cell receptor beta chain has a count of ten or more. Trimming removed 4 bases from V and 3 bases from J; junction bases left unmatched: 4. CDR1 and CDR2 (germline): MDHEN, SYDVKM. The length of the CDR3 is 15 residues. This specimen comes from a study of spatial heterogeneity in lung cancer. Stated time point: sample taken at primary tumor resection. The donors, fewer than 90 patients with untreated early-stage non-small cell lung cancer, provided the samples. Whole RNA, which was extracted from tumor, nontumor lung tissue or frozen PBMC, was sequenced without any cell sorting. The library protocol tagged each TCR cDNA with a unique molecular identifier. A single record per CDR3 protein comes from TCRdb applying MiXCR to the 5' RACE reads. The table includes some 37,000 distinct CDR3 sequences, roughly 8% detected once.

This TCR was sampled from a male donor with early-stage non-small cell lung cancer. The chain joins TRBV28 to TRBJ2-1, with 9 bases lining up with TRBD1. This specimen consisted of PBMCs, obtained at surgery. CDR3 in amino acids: CASSSRTGVYNEQFF. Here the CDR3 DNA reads TGTGCCAGCAGTTCCAGGACAGGGGTCTACAATGAGCAGTTCTTC.